This T cell receptor (beta chain) was sequenced during a study of cytomegalovirus exposure and HLA in healthy donors. Study details: Sequencing of about 179 million T cells in an earlier analysis found around 110 million unique TCR beta sequences. Study-wide points: The authors listed 150 or so TCR beta chains as cytomegalovirus-associated. One variant, a missense change in DCLRE1C, was linked in a later analysis to TCR beta V- and J-gene trimming. CMV serostatus was the only immune exposure information that was available.

In regard to this clone: Its specificity is unknown.

PCR primers comprised 60 Vbeta and 13 Jbeta primers. This table comes from immunoSEQ multiplex PCR, and its TCRdb copy is limited to in-frame clones, with some not included. The data hold more than 85,000 clones, with 73% observed a single time. The CDR3 has 15 amino acids. Trimming stripped 0 bases from V and 0 bases from J, with 7 bases between. Looked up from germline, CDR1 is LGHNA and CDR2 is YSLEER. What was sequenced was PBMCs. This clonotype originated in a man in his forties in good health and CMV-seronegative. The rearrangement joins TRBV4-3 to TRBJ2-3; TRBD2 might be the D (6 bases). The CDR3 DNA sequence: TGCGCCAGCAGCCAAGATGGGGGGAGCACAGATACGCAGTATTTT. Protein product: CASSQDGGSTDTQYF.